These 24 T cell receptor beta chains originate from one sample sequenced in a study of cytomegalovirus exposure and HLA in healthy donors. Vbeta (60) and Jbeta (13) primers were used in the PCR. Libraries were prepared by immunoSEQ multiplex PCR; TCRdb keeps only in-frame clonotypes and omits some of them. In all, the sample yields about 46,000 clones. Sequencing used PBMCs. Every receptor here comes from a woman in her thirties or forties in good health and CMV-seronegative.

The gene calls are TRBV25-1 and TRBJ1-2; D may be TRBD1 (5 bases). The germline CDR1 and CDR2 sequences are MGHDK and SYGVNS. The CDR3 spans 15 residues. V lost 6 bases to trimming and J lost 5 bases, with 19 bases between them. The CDR3 DNA follows: TGTGCCAGCAGCCCCCACGGGACGGGACTTTATGGCTACACCTTC. Its protein product is CASSPHGTGLYGYTF.

The J gene is TRBJ1-1, the V gene TRBV5-6; possibly TRBD1 for D (5 bases). V lost 5 bases, J lost 1 base, and 15 bases lay in between. The CDR3 spans 15 residues. Germline V lookup: CDR1 SGHDT, CDR2 YYEEEE. This chain's CDR3 is CASSYWQGRNTEAFF. The DNA for the CDR3 is TGTGCCAGCAGTTATTGGCAGGGTCGGAACACTGAAGCTTTCTTT.

This chain joins TRBV11-2 and TRBJ2-5; 11 nucleotides line up with TRBD2. Germline-derived CDR1 and CDR2 are SGHAT and FQNNGV. V dropped 3 bases and J dropped 5; count of bases not matched to a gene: 5. This CDR3 contains 15 residues. The CDR3 sequence: CASSFLAGGGETQYF. DNA of the CDR3: TGTGCCAGCAGCTTCCTAGCGGGAGGTGGTGAGACCCAGTACTTC. The full variable domain, with the rest looked up from reference TRBV11-2 and TRBJ2-5, is EAGVAQSPRYKIIEKRQSVAFWCNPISGHATLYWYQQILGQGPKLLIQFQNNGVVDDSQLPKDRFSAERLKGVDSTLKIQPAKLEDSAVYLCASSFLAGGGETQYFGPGTRLLVL.

The CDR3: CASISGENQPQHF. CDR3 nucleotide sequence: TGTGCCAGCATATCAGGGGAAAATCAGCCCCAGCATTTT. The V gene is TRBV28, the J gene TRBJ1-5; D possibly corresponds to TRBD1 (6 bases). Germline V gives CDR1 MDHEN, CDR2 SYDVKM. This CDR3 contains 13 residues. V was cut by 7 bases and J by 4 bases, with 11 bases left in between.

The chain carries TRBV6-5 and TRBJ2-7; TRBD1 matches at 9 bases. The CDR3 has 15 residues. CDR1 is MNHEY, CDR2 SVGAGI, per germline. J lost 5 bases, V lost 4 bases, and 9 bases had no gene match. The CDR3 DNA follows: TGTGCCAGCAGTTTCCGGGACAGGGATTCCCACGAGCAGTACTTC. It yields the protein CASSFRDRDSHEQYF.

The J gene is TRBJ2-7, the V gene TRBV6-5; a possible D gene is TRBD1 (6 bases). The CDR3 is 13 residues long. Germline lookup yields CDR1 MNHEY and CDR2 SVGAGI. The germline V and J ends were trimmed by 0 bases and 3 bases, with 6 bases remaining between them. In nucleotides, the CDR3 is TGTGCCAGCAGTTACTCGGACAGCTACGAGCAGTACTTC. This translates into CASSYSDSYEQYF.

The V call is TRBV9, the J call TRBJ2-3, with no clear D. There are 13 residues in the CDR3. V lost 6 bases and J 6 bases, leaving 14 bases between the germline ends. The germline gives CDR1 SGDLS, CDR2 YYNGEE. CDR3 in DNA: TGTGCCAGCACTCCTCTCTCTCCGGATACGCAGTATTTT. It translates to CASTPLSPDTQYF.

Of note for this clone: Germline and junction disagree at one end, which may indicate a read error. The V and J genes are TRBV4-3 and TRBJ2-3; 11 nucleotides align to TRBD2. Per the germline V gene, CDR1 is LGHNA and CDR2 is YSLEER. This CDR3 contains 17 residues. The CDR3 loop is CASSQEVAGGPTDKQYF. CDR3 bases: TGCGCCAGCAGCCAAGAAGTAGCGGGAGGGCCGACAGATAAGCAGTATTTT.

J is TRBJ2-6 and V is TRBV4-1; D may be TRBD2 (5 bases). The CDR3 runs 18 residues. V shed 2 bases and J shed 2 bases, with 16 bases lying between them. Per germline, CDR1 MGHRA and CDR2 YSYEKL. The CDR3 is CASSQNLEEITGANVLTF. In DNA form, the CDR3 reads TGCGCCAGCAGCCAAAACTTGGAGGAAATTACTGGGGCCAACGTCCTGACTTTC.

The V call is TRBV5-4, the J call TRBJ1-2, with a tentative D call TRBD1 (6 bases). The germline V gene has CDR1 SGHNT and CDR2 YYREEE (reference sequence). The V gene lost 0 bases and the J gene lost 0 bases, with 15 bases spanning the gap. CDR3 length: 17 amino acids. CDR3 DNA sequence: TGTGCCAGCAGCTTGGCTTTACAGGGTCTTGCTAACTATGGCTACACCTTC. As protein: CASSLALQGLANYGYTF.

V and J are TRBV6-1 and TRBJ2-3, with 7 bases fitting TRBD1. The CDR3 consists of 12 residues. Trimming at V came to 6 bases and at J to 6 bases, leaving 3 bases not matched to a gene. CDR1 and CDR2 from the germline V gene are MNHNS and SASEGT. DNA for the CDR3: TGTGCCAGCAGGGAACAGGGGGATACGCAGTATTTT. Amino acids: CASREQGDTQYF.

The chain couples TRBV5-1 to TRBJ1-1; D is ambiguous. Germline V gene lookup returns CDR1 SGHRS and CDR2 YFSETQ. V gave up 0 bases and J gave up 7 bases, with 13 bases separating them. The CDR3 has 14 amino acids. This CDR3 reads CASSLAGRSSEAFF. The CDR3 coding sequence is TGCGCCAGCAGCTTGGCCGGTCGATCTAGTGAAGCTTTCTTT.

V is TRBV5-4 and J is TRBJ1-2, with D hard to call. The V gene lost 4 bases and the J gene lost 0 bases, with 13 bases spanning the gap. The CDR3 has 15 amino acids. Germline loops: CDR1 SGHNT, CDR2 YYREEE (reference sequence). CDR3: CASSRAGRANYGYTF. As DNA, the CDR3 is TGTGCCAGCAGCCGGGCGGGCAGAGCTAACTATGGCTACACCTTC.

This sequence joins TRBV27 and TRBJ1-2, with TRBD1 matching 7 bases. Trimming at V came to 6 bases and at J to 4 bases, leaving 8 bases not matched to a gene. This CDR3 is 14 amino acids long. Germline V gives CDR1 MNHEY, CDR2 SMNVEV (reference sequence). The CDR3 bases are TGTGCCAGCAGACGGCCAGGGGGGAGCTATGGCTACACCTTC. The encoded protein is CASRRPGGSYGYTF.

V and J are TRBV6-5 and TRBJ1-2, with TRBD1 identical over 7 bases. Trimming removed 2 bases from V and 8 bases from J; junction bases left unmatched: 11. This CDR3 has 15 amino acids. Germline CDR1 reads MNHEY; CDR2 reads SVGAGI. The CDR3 here is CASSYPTGTVWGYTF. DNA of the CDR3: TGTGCCAGCAGTTACCCGACAGGGACGGTATGGGGCTACACCTTC.

The chain employs TRBV25-1 and TRBJ1-4; TRBD1 is a possible D gene (6 bases). Trimming cost V 1 base and J 11 bases, with 14 bases left between them. The CDR3 totals 14 residues. Germline assignment: CDR1 MGHDK and CDR2 SYGVNS. CDR3 in DNA: TGTGCCAGCAGTGAATCACAGGGAAAGGAGAAACTGTTTTTT. This sequence encodes CASSESQGKEKLFF.

The J gene is TRBJ2-1, the V gene TRBV7-9, with a tentative D call TRBD2 (6 bases). CDR1 and CDR2 (germline): SEHNR, FQNEAQ (reference sequence). This CDR3 is built from 13 residues. V dropped 3 bases and J dropped 5 bases, with 8 bases sitting between them. The DNA of the CDR3 is TGTGCCAGCAGCTTGGGGACTCACAATGAGCAGTTCTTC. It codes for CASSLGTHNEQFF.

J is TRBJ1-1 and V is TRBV6-1; weak D call: TRBD1 (6 bases). This CDR3 contains 14 residues. V was shortened by 5 bases and J by 1 base, with 11 bases between the two germline ends. Looked up from germline, CDR1 is MNHNS and CDR2 is SASEGT. The CDR3 here is CASSLQGRNTEAFF. CDR3 DNA sequence: TGTGCCAGCAGTCTACAGGGAAGGAACACTGAAGCTTTCTTT.

The CDR3 here is CASSSLTSGRAYEQFF. The CDR3 nucleotides are TGCGCCAGCAGCAGCCTGACCAGCGGGAGGGCTTATGAGCAGTTCTTC. The gene calls are TRBV4-3 and TRBJ2-1; 10 bases agree with TRBD2. The length of the CDR3 is 16 residues. Germline CDR1 and CDR2: LGHNA and YSLEER. The ends lost 5 bases at V and 8 bases at J; junction bases unmatched: 12.

The rearrangement uses TRBV2 and TRBJ2-3; TRBD1 might be the D (6 bases). The CDR3 runs to 15 residues. Germline CDR1 and CDR2: SNHLY and FYNNEI. Trimming took 4 bases from V and 0 from J, leaving 11 bases between them. CDR3 in amino acids: CASSVGGSSTDTQYF. CDR3 DNA: TGTGCCAGCAGTGTAGGGGGTTCTAGCACAGATACGCAGTATTTT.

This rearrangement joins TRBV28 to TRBJ1-2, with a weak D call TRBD1 (5 bases). In germline, CDR1 is MDHEN, CDR2 SYDVKM. V shed 2 bases and J shed 2 bases, with 12 bases lying between them. CDR3 length equals 15 residues. CDR3 DNA sequence: TGTGCCAGCAGTTTAGGGGCAGACCTAAACTATGGCTACACCTTC. Encoded protein: CASSLGADLNYGYTF.

The V gene is TRBV19, the J gene TRBJ2-3, with TRBD2 matching over 8 bases. This CDR3 comprises 14 residues. Per germline, CDR1 LNHDA and CDR2 SQIVND (reference sequence). Trimming took 4 bases from V and 7 from J; bases not matched to a gene: 7. The CDR3 reads CASSTRSGSNTQYF. For the CDR3, the DNA is TGTGCCAGTAGTACTAGGAGCGGGAGTAATACGCAGTATTTT.

The V and J genes are TRBV5-1 and TRBJ1-2; TRBD1 matches 7 bases. V was pared by 0 bases and J by 2 bases, with 4 bases of the junction left unmatched. CDR3 length equals 15 residues. Germline CDR1 is SGHRS and CDR2 is YFSETQ. CDR3 nucleotide sequence: TGCGCCAGCAGCTTGGCAGGGGGAGAAAACTATGGCTACACCTTC. Protein sequence: CASSLAGGENYGYTF. Based on the CDR3 plus reference TRBV5-1 and TRBJ1-2, the full variable domain is KAGVTQTPRYLIKTRGQQVTLSCSPISGHRSVSWYQQTPGQGLQFLFEYFSETQRNKGNFPGRFSGRQFSNSRSEMNVSTLELGDSALYLCASSLAGGENYGYTFGSGTRLTVV.

J is TRBJ2-7 and V is TRBV27; 8 bases map to TRBD2. Germline V gene sequence: CDR1 MNHEY, CDR2 SMNVEV (reference sequence). The CDR3 extends over 18 amino acids. Trimming at V came to 5 bases and at J to 5 bases, leaving 20 bases not matched to a gene. The CDR3 sequence: CASSPPKILAEGPNEQYF. In nucleotides, the CDR3 is TGTGCCAGCAGTCCACCCAAAATACTAGCGGAGGGCCCCAACGAGCAGTACTTC.